These T cell receptor beta chains were read from a single sample in a study of response to subunit inactivated influenza vaccine. MiXCR, run by TCRdb on the RT-PCR reads, gives a single entry per CDR3 protein. The table includes roughly 700,000 distinct CDR3 sequences, around 14% detected once. Material: PBMCs from blood, obtained less than 15 days before vaccination. Receptors originate from a man aged 50 to 59 who received an inactivated influenza vaccine. CDR3s include the opening cysteine and the closing phenylalanine or tryptophan. D genes are given only for firm matches. Clone size is stated in some rows and not others, as once, few, many or a class when expanded.

V,size,D,J,DNA,CDR3
TRBV10-3,.,TRBD1,TRBJ2-4,TGTGCCACCACCCCGGGACAGACCTTAGCCAAAAACATTCAGTACTTC,CATTPGQTLAKNIQYF
TRBV20-1,few,.,TRBJ2-2,TGCAGTGCTAGAGACGGACACACCGGGGAGCTGTTTTTT,CSARDGHTGELFF
TRBV5-5,.,.,TRBJ2-7,TGTGCCAGCAGCAATCCCACAGAGCTCTACGAGCAGTACTTC,CASSNPTELYEQYF
TRBV11-2,many,.,TRBJ1-3,TGTGCCAGCAGCTTAGACTGGATCTCTGGAAACACCATATATTTT,CASSLDWISGNTIYF
TRBV18,few,TRBD2,TRBJ2-1,TGTGCCAGCTCACCCCGAGGACTAGCGGGAGGGCCATGGAATGAGCAGTTCTTC,CASSPRGLAGGPWNEQFF
TRBV28,few,TRBD2,TRBJ2-7,TGTGCCAGCAGTTTGGGACTAAGATACGAGCAGTACTTC,CASSLGLRYEQYF
TRBV4-2,.,TRBD1,TRBJ2-4,TGTGCCAGCAGCCAGGAAAGGGTTAGGGGGCAAAACATTCAGTACTTC,CASSQERVRGQNIQYF
TRBV7-2,many,.,TRBJ2-2,TGTGCCAGCAGCCAGCGTCACGGTTACACCGGGGAGCTGTTTTTT,CASSQRHGYTGELFF
TRBV7-2,many,TRBD2,TRBJ2-3,TGTGCCAGCAGCTTAGTAGCGGGGAGCACAGATACGCAGTATTTT,CASSLVAGSTDTQYF
TRBV3-1,.,.,TRBJ2-7,TGTGCCAGCAGCCAAAAGCCCTACGAGCAGTACTTC,CASSQKPYEQYF
TRBV11-2,.,.,TRBJ1-2,TGTGCCAGCAGCTTAGTAGTATGGGGCAGTAACCCGTTCTATGGCTACACCTTC,CASSLVVWGSNPFYGYTF
TRBV28,few,.,TRBJ2-1,TGTGCCAGCAGTTTTGGGACGGGCCGCAATGAGCAGTTCTTC,CASSFGTGRNEQFF
TRBV20-1,.,.,TRBJ1-1,TGCAGTGCTTTCAGAAGGCAGGGGTTATCGAACACTGAAGCTTTCTTT,CSAFRRQGLSNTEAFF
TRBV12-3/TRBV12-4,.,.,TRBJ2-7,TGTGCCAGCAGTTTCGGACTATTGGAGGAGCAGTACTTC,CASSFGLLEEQYF
TRBV4-2,.,.,TRBJ2-5,TGTGCCAGCAGCCAAGATCCTGGGGACCAAGAGACCCAGTACTTC,CASSQDPGDQETQYF
TRBV5-6,.,.,TRBJ2-5,TGTGCCAGCAGCTTAGGGGTTTTACAAGAGACCCAGTACTTC,CASSLGVLQETQYF
TRBV7-2,few,TRBD2,TRBJ2-1,TGTGCCAGCAGCCCTACGTTAGCGGGAGCAAATGAGCAGTTCTTC,CASSPTLAGANEQFF
TRBV28,few,.,TRBJ1-1,TGTGCCAGCAGTTTACGGGGGCGGACTGAAGCTTTCTTT,CASSLRGRTEAFF
TRBV12-3/TRBV12-4,many,.,TRBJ2-5,TGTGCCAGCAGCGTACGGGGGCTGGGTGTGGAGACCCAGTACTTC,CASSVRGLGVETQYF
TRBV7-9,.,TRBD2,TRBJ2-3,TGTGCCAGCAGCCGCGGGAGGCTAGTCGAGGATACGCAGTATTTT,CASSRGRLVEDTQYF
TRBV27,few,TRBD1,TRBJ2-7,TGTGCCAGCAGTCCTATCGCCGGGTGGGGCAGGGGGACCTACGAGCAGTACTTC,CASSPIAGWGRGTYEQYF
TRBV29-1,.,.,TRBJ2-7,TGCAGCGTTCGAAACACCTACGAGCAGTACTTC,CSVRNTYEQYF
TRBV4-3,many,.,TRBJ1-2,TGCGCCAGCAGCCAAGACCACGGAGGTCGAAGGTTCAATGGCTACACCTTC,CASSQDHGGRRFNGYTF
TRBV5-1,.,.,TRBJ2-2,TGCGCCAGCGGCTTGAAGGACACCGGGGAGCTGTTTTTT,CASGLKDTGELFF
TRBV5-4,.,TRBD2,TRBJ2-3,TGTGCCAGCACCGTGGGACTAGCGATCACAGATACGCAGTATTTT,CASTVGLAITDTQYF
TRBV11-2,.,TRBD1,TRBJ2-2,TGTGCCAGCAGCGAAGGATACCTCGGACAGGGGATCGCCGGGGAGCTGTTTTTT,CASSEGYLGQGIAGELFF
TRBV27,.,.,TRBJ1-6,TGTGCCAGCAGTAGGCAGGGATGGAATTCACCCCTCCACTTT,CASSRQGWNSPLHF
TRBV19,few,.,TRBJ2-1,TGTGCCAGTAGTGAGGGGGTCAGGCGGTTCTTC,CASSEGVRRFF
TRBV7-2,many,.,TRBJ2-2,TGTGCCAGCAGCTTAGATCATCGCAACACCGGGGAGCTGTTTTTT,CASSLDHRNTGELFF
TRBV12-3/TRBV12-4,.,.,TRBJ1-1,TGTGCCAGCAGTTTCGTGGGGGGCACTGAAGCTTTCTTT,CASSFVGGTEAFF
TRBV4-1,.,.,TRBJ2-4,TGCGCCAGCAGCCCCATTCAGGAAAACATTCAGTACTTC,CASSPIQENIQYF
TRBV4-2,few,.,TRBJ1-2,TGTGCCAGCAGCCAAGATTCAGGACCTTATGGCTACACCTTC,CASSQDSGPYGYTF
TRBV12-3/TRBV12-4,many,TRBD1,TRBJ2-2,TGTGCCAGCGAACAGGGGACCGGGGAGCTGTTTTTT,CASEQGTGELFF
TRBV11-2,.,TRBD1,TRBJ1-2,TGTGCCAGCAGCCCAGACCGGGACAGGGGGCGCTTAAACTATGGCTACACCTTC,CASSPDRDRGRLNYGYTF
TRBV4-2,few,.,TRBJ2-2,TGTGCCAGCAGCTTCCAGACGGGGATCAGGAACACCGGGGAGCTGTTTTTT,CASSFQTGIRNTGELFF
TRBV12-3/TRBV12-4,.,.,TRBJ1-1,TGTGCCAGCAGTTTACAAGGGACCGGGGAAGCTTTCTTT,CASSLQGTGEAFF
TRBV24-1,.,.,TRBJ2-7,TGTGCCACCAGTGATCCCGTACTGTCCTCCTACGAGCAGTACTTC,CATSDPVLSSYEQYF
TRBV18,.,.,TRBJ2-3,TGTGCCAGCTCAAACATCGGGCCACCTGAAGATACGCAGTATTTT,CASSNIGPPEDTQYF
TRBV10-3,few,.,TRBJ1-1,TGTGCCATCAGGAAGGGAATCGGTCGGCCTGAAGCTTTCTTT,CAIRKGIGRPEAFF
TRBV25-1,.,.,TRBJ2-3,TGTGCCAGCACCCTGGGGCCCGGGCAGTATTTT,CASTLGPGQYF
TRBV5-1,few,.,TRBJ2-5,TGCGCCACCCGGGCAGGAGAAGAGACCCAGTACTTC,CATRAGEETQYF
TRBV24-1,.,.,TRBJ2-2,TGTGCCACCAGTGATTTGCAACGGGACGCTGGGTTCGGGGAGCTGTTTTTT,CATSDLQRDAGFGELFF
TRBV15,.,.,TRBJ2-3,TGTGCCACCAGCAGAGATGTCTTCACAGATACGCAGTATTTT,CATSRDVFTDTQYF
TRBV29-1,few,.,TRBJ2-5,TGCAGCGTTGGGCTAGCCCCTGTGCAAGAGACCCAGTACTTC,CSVGLAPVQETQYF
TRBV11-3,few,TRBD1,TRBJ2-2,TGTGCCAGCAGCACTAGTCTTGGGACAGGCAACACCGGGGAGCTGTTTTTT,CASSTSLGTGNTGELFF
TRBV5-1,few,TRBD1,TRBJ2-5,TGCGCCAGCAGCTTGGACAGGGGGCGAGGGACCCAGTACTTC,CASSLDRGRGTQYF
TRBV4-2,few,TRBD2,TRBJ2-2,TGTGCCAGCAGCCAGGGACTAGCGGGAGGTCAAGGGGAGCTGTTTTTT,CASSQGLAGGQGELFF
TRBV11-3,few,.,TRBJ2-1,TGTGCCAGCAGTTCGGTGGCGAATGAGCAGTTCTTC,CASSSVANEQFF
TRBV6-1,.,.,TRBJ1-5,TGTGCCAGCAGTGAGGCCGCTTCGTATCAGCCCCAGCATTTT,CASSEAASYQPQHF
TRBV7-9,.,TRBD1,TRBJ1-1,TGTGCCAGCAGCTTATTGCCGGGACAGGCTGGGGCTTTCTTT,CASSLLPGQAGAFF
TRBV29-1,.,.,TRBJ1-1,TGCAGCGCCCAGGGGTTGAGAAACACTGAAGCTTTCTTT,CSAQGLRNTEAFF